Shown below are 7 T cell receptor beta chains from a single sample sequenced in a study of blood T cell repertoires in COVID-19. TCRdb's table, derived via immunoSEQ multiplex PCR, lists solely in-frame clones and lacks some. The profile shows 50,000 to 65,000 clones, about two thirds of them singletons. The sequenced sample was peripheral blood. These receptors were collected from a woman in her 70s with COVID-19, enrolled during active disease.

The chain uses TRBV19 and TRBJ2-3, with 9 nucleotides matching TRBD2. Germline assignment: CDR1 LNHDA and CDR2 SQIVND (reference sequence). The CDR3 sequence is 15 residues long. J was trimmed by 3 bases and V by 4 bases; bases with no gene match: 5. The CDR3 protein is CASSTAGGETDTQYF. The DNA for the CDR3 is TGTGCCAGTAGTACAGCGGGAGGAGAAACAGATACGCAGTATTTT.

The chain recombines TRBV18 with TRBJ1-4, with D unclear. The CDR3 has 15 residues. The V end lost 2 bases, the J end lost 3 bases, and 10 bases lay between the germline ends. CDR1 is KGHSH and CDR2 is LQKENI in the germline V gene. The CDR3 reads CASSPSNRPNEKLFF. DNA of the CDR3: TGTGCCAGCTCACCATCGAACAGACCTAATGAAAAACTGTTTTTT.

This chain connects TRBV27 to TRBJ1-1, with TRBD1 matching over 7 bases. J gave up 11 bases and V 5 bases, and 11 bases lay outside the gene matches. The CDR3 loop spans 13 amino acids. Germline V gene lookup returns CDR1 MNHEY and CDR2 SMNVEV (reference sequence). CDR3 protein: CASSTGTDFKAFF. The CDR3 DNA sequence: TGTGCCAGCAGTACCGGGACAGATTTTAAGGCTTTCTTT.

The chain is built from TRBV11-3 and TRBJ2-1, with D perhaps TRBD2 (6 bases). Trimming took 3 bases from V and 0 from J, leaving 9 bases between them. The CDR3 spans 15 residues. The germline V gene has CDR1 SGHNT and CDR2 YENEEA. The CDR3 DNA sequence: TGTGCCAGCAGCTTGGAGGGTAGCTCCTACAATGAGCAGTTCTTC. Protein: CASSLEGSSYNEQFF. The complete variable domain, with remaining parts taken from reference TRBV11-3 and TRBJ2-1, reads EAGVVQSPRYKIIEKKQPVAFWCNPISGHNTLYWYLQNLGQGPELLIRYENEEAVDDSQLPKDRFSAERLKGVDSTLKIQPAELGDSAVYLCASSLEGSSYNEQFFGPGTRLTVL.

This rearrangement joins TRBV29-1 to TRBJ2-1; D remains ambiguous. The CDR3 has 13 amino acids. The V gene lost 0 bases and the J gene lost 6 bases, with 9 bases spanning the gap. CDR1 and CDR2 from the germline V gene are SQVTM and ANQGSEA. The CDR3 DNA reads TGCAGCGTTGAAGATTTAGAACTCAATGAGCAGTTCTTC. It is translated as CSVEDLELNEQFF.

Concerning this clone: The identical CDR3 is also encoded by other nucleotide sequences in the sample. The chain links TRBV19 to TRBJ2-3, with 7 bases lining up with TRBD2. Germline V gene data show CDR1 as LNHDA and CDR2 as SQIVND (reference sequence). With V trimmed by 1 base and J by 2 bases, 3 bases remained unmatched. The CDR3 consists of 15 residues. The DNA for the CDR3 is TGTGCCAGTAGTATAGGGGCGGGGGACACAGATACGCAGTATTTT. Encoded protein: CASSIGAGDTDTQYF.

The V and J genes are TRBV29-1 and TRBJ2-6; D call uncertain. The CDR3 runs to 16 residues. Germline CDR1 and CDR2: SQVTM and ANQGSEA. V lost 6 bases to trimming and J lost 0 bases, with 15 bases between them. CDR3 bases: TGCAGCGTCCCTCTTCGACATGGCTCTGGGGCCAACGTCCTGACTTTC. Protein: CSVPLRHGSGANVLTF.